A single sample is the source of the 20 T cell receptor beta chains below, sequenced in a study of PD-1 blockade in classical Hodgkin lymphoma. Some clones are missing from TCRdb's copy, which holds only in-frame ones; the method was immunoSEQ multiplex PCR. The data show about 47,000 clones, roughly 80% seen once. This sample's time point: cycle 4 day 1 (C4D1), after more than five weeks of nivolumab. The patients all showed relapse after autologous stem cell transplantation, while their brentuximab vedotin exposure varied. The input for sequencing was peripheral blood mononuclear cells (PBMCs), taken before the fourth cycle of nivolumab. All receptors derive from a human donor with classical Hodgkin lymphoma.

The gene calls are TRBV13 and TRBJ2-1; 7 bases align to TRBD1. The CDR3 runs to 14 residues. V trimming: 4 bases; J trimming: 4 bases; junction bases outside the gene matches: 4. Germline V CDR1 and CDR2: PRHDT, FYEKMQ (reference sequence). In nucleotides, the CDR3 is TGTGCCAGCAGCTCCCCGACAGGGTACAATGAGCAGTTCTTC. It translates to CASSSPTGYNEQFF.

This sequence joins TRBV27 and TRBJ2-1; D uncertain. Germline loops: CDR1 MNHEY, CDR2 SMNVEV (reference sequence). Trimming left V 8 bases short and J 0 bases short, with 5 bases between. The CDR3 has 12 residues. Written as DNA, the CDR3 is TGTGCCAGCCGCGGCTCCTACAATGAGCAGTTCTTC. This sequence encodes CASRGSYNEQFF.

The J gene is TRBJ2-7, the V gene TRBV30; no clear D. Per germline, CDR1 GTSNPN and CDR2 SVGIG (reference sequence). Trimming cost V 0 bases and J 1 base, with 10 bases left between them. The CDR3 is 14 amino acids. The CDR3 sequence: CAWSVGPLSYEQYF. DNA for the CDR3: TGTGCCTGGAGTGTCGGACCCCTTTCCTACGAGCAGTACTTC.

CDR3 bases: TGTGCCAGCTCACAGGACGGGGGGTCCTATGGCTACACCTTC. Translating gives CASSQDGGSYGYTF. The gene calls are TRBV18 and TRBJ1-2, with D maybe TRBD1 (5 bases). The CDR3 has 14 amino acids. Trimming took 4 bases from V and 4 from J, leaving 13 bases between them. The V gene's germline CDR1 is KGHSH and CDR2 LQKENI.

A few counts support this clone. The chain has TRBV19 and TRBJ2-7; maybe TRBD1 (5 bases). CDR3 length equals 14 residues. Germline loops: CDR1 LNHDA, CDR2 SQIVND (reference sequence). Trimming shortened V by 9 bases and J by 1 base, and 16 bases separated the two germline ends. CDR3 nucleotides: TGTGCCAGCACGAGGACAATGGATTCCTACGAGCAGTACTTC. Residues: CASTRTMDSYEQYF.

The rearrangement links TRBV4-1 to TRBJ1-5, with 8 bases matching TRBD1. Germline assignment: CDR1 MGHRA and CDR2 YSYEKL. The ends lost 1 base at V and 5 bases at J; junction bases unmatched: 4. There are 15 residues in the CDR3. CDR3 sequence reads: CASSQGAGGDQPQHF. The CDR3 coding sequence is TGCGCCAGCAGCCAAGGGGCAGGGGGCGATCAGCCCCAGCATTTT.

CDR3 coding DNA: TGCGCCAGCAGCCAATTGGACAGTCCGACTAGCGAGCAGTACTTC. Translating gives CASSQLDSPTSEQYF. This chain uses TRBV4-1 with TRBJ2-7, with D possibly being TRBD1 or TRBD2 (6 bases each). The CDR3 length is 15 residues. CDR1 is MGHRA, CDR2 YSYEKL, per germline. V was shortened by 2 bases and J by 6 bases, with 17 bases between the two germline ends.

This clone has just one count. The chain employs TRBV7-3 and TRBJ2-1, with D possibly being TRBD2 (6 bases). V shed 3 bases and J shed 6 bases, with 12 bases lying between them. The germline V gene encodes CDR1 SGHTA and CDR2 FQGTGA. This CDR3 is 14 amino acids long. The DNA of the CDR3 is TGTGCCAGCAGCTTTAATGCGGGGAGCAATGAGCAGTTCTTC. The encoded protein is CASSFNAGSNEQFF.

This sequence joins TRBV30 and TRBJ1-5; D is undetermined. Trimming left V 4 bases short and J 5 bases short, with 12 bases between. This CDR3 region has 13 residues. Germline CDR1 is GTSNPN and CDR2 is SVGIG (reference sequence). The CDR3 loop is CAWNGVEDQPQHF. CDR3 nucleotide sequence: TGTGCCTGGAATGGTGTGGAGGATCAGCCCCAGCATTTT.

This clone was recorded a few times. The gene calls are TRBV29-1 and TRBJ2-7; the match to TRBD1 covers 9 bases. CDR1 SQVTM and CDR2 ANQGSEA come from the germline V gene. CDR3 length: 13 amino acids. J gave up 4 bases and V 6 bases, and 7 bases lay outside the gene matches. The CDR3 sequence is CSVLTGGVYEQYF. CDR3 in DNA: TGCAGCGTCCTGACAGGGGGAGTTTACGAGCAGTACTTC.

The rearrangement uses TRBV5-1 and TRBJ2-7; D is ambiguous. Between the trimmed V and J ends, which lost 0 bases and 5 bases, there was a span of 6 bases. The CDR3 is 12 residues long. Germline V gene data show CDR1 as SGHRS and CDR2 as YFSETQ. The CDR3 sequence: CASSLAFDEQYF. CDR3 nucleotides: TGCGCCAGCAGCTTGGCCTTTGACGAGCAGTACTTC.

This clone was observed a single time. This chain joins TRBV9 and TRBJ2-1; D is ambiguous. The V gene lost 1 base and the J gene lost 9 bases, with 8 bases spanning the gap. Per germline, CDR1 SGDLS and CDR2 YYNGEE. The CDR3 has 12 amino acids. CDR3 amino acids: CASSVFGSEQFF. CDR3 bases: TGTGCCAGCAGCGTATTTGGCAGTGAGCAGTTCTTC.

This clone has just a few counts. The chain links TRBV28 to TRBJ1-5; 7 bases fit TRBD1. J lost 2 bases, V lost 7 bases, and 11 bases had no gene match. CDR1 is MDHEN and CDR2 is SYDVKM in the germline V gene. The CDR3 length is 16 residues. CDR3 residues: CASTTGAGPRNQPQHF. The CDR3 DNA reads as TGTGCCAGCACCACAGGGGCAGGGCCCCGCAATCAGCCCCAGCATTTT.

The rearrangement links TRBV28 to TRBJ1-2, with TRBD1 matching 8 bases. With 2 bases clipped from V and 5 bases from J, the junction kept 7 bases outside the gene matches. This CDR3 region has 15 residues. The germline gives CDR1 MDHEN, CDR2 SYDVKM. CDR3 bases: TGTGCCAGCAGTTTAGGGAGACAGGGGTTTTATGGCTACACCTTC. This codes for CASSLGRQGFYGYTF.

The V and J genes are TRBV10-3 and TRBJ1-2; D is uncertain. The germline V gene has CDR1 ENHRY and CDR2 SYGVKD. Trimming removed 2 bases at V and 4 bases at J, with 8 bases between. The CDR3 extends over 13 amino acids. CDR3 protein: CAISERSLYGYTF. The CDR3 DNA reads TGTGCCATCAGTGAGCGCAGCCTCTATGGCTACACCTTC.

The gene calls are TRBV2 and TRBJ2-1, with TRBD2 matching over 8 bases. Germline loops: CDR1 SNHLY, CDR2 FYNNEI. This CDR3 comprises 13 residues. V lost 7 bases and J lost 7; bases outside the gene matches: 6. Written as DNA, the CDR3 is TGTGCCAGCAAACCGGGACTAGTAAATGAGCAGTTCTTC. Its translation: CASKPGLVNEQFF.

This clone showed up just once. The gene calls are TRBV6-6 and TRBJ2-7; D call uncertain. Per germline, CDR1 MNHNY and CDR2 SVGAGI (reference sequence). The CDR3 runs 15 residues. The V end was cut by 0 bases, the J end by 4 bases, with 13 bases between. This CDR3 is CASSYSMGTPYEQYF. CDR3 bases: TGTGCCAGCAGTTACTCGATGGGAACACCTTACGAGCAGTACTTC.

In its sample, this clone was seen a few times. This sequence joins TRBV7-2 and TRBJ2-3; the D gene could be TRBD1 or TRBD2 (5 bases each). Germline CDR1 and CDR2: SGHTA and FQGNSA. Trimming stripped 4 bases from V and 2 bases from J, with 13 bases between. This CDR3 is built from 15 residues. CDR3 protein: CASSYGDRSTDTQYF. CDR3 DNA sequence: TGTGCCAGCAGCTACGGGGACCGATCCACAGATACGCAGTATTTT.

The rearrangement uses TRBV6-1 and TRBJ1-5, with D unclear. V was cut by 5 bases and J by 6 bases, with 11 bases left in between. This CDR3 spans 13 amino acids. The germline V gene has CDR1 MNHNS and CDR2 SASEGT. The CDR3 region is CASSKEGIQPQHF. The DNA of the CDR3 is TGTGCCAGCAGTAAGGAGGGAATTCAGCCCCAGCATTTT.

In its sample, this clone was seen a few times. The chain has TRBV27 and TRBJ2-7, with 7 bases that match TRBD2. The CDR3 loop spans 14 amino acids. V was clipped by 2 bases and J by 4 bases; unmatched bases: 5. In germline, CDR1 is MNHEY, CDR2 SMNVEV (reference sequence). CDR3 amino acids: CASSLGRGGYEQYF. DNA of the CDR3: TGTGCCAGCAGTTTAGGCCGGGGAGGGTACGAGCAGTACTTC.